A selection of T cell receptor beta chains follows, all from one sample in a study of monozygotic twins with inflammatory bowel disease. TCRdb re-analyzed the 5' RACE reads; it lists each CDR3 protein once, without DNA. The sample's table shows around 400,000 distinct CDR3 sequences. The sequenced material came from blood. Receptor source: a human donor with ulcerative colitis or Crohn's disease, or a healthy co-twin of an affected twin (not recorded which). The CDR3 runs from the conserved cysteine through the conserved F or W.

TRBV7-2	TRBJ2-7	CASSRDGRTYEQYF
TRBV19	TRBJ1-5	CASSISGGSSNQPQHF
TRBV6-2/TRBV6-3	TRBJ1-5	CASSLGHVEPQHF
TRBV7-9	TRBJ2-7	CASSFSTGLAGAHEQYF
TRBV12-3/TRBV12-4	TRBJ1-2	CASTGDLGNGYTF
TRBV5-1	TRBJ2-2	CASSLGQGNGELFF
TRBV5-4	TRBJ2-5	CASSLGTSGGTYQETQYF
TRBV3-1	TRBJ2-7	CASSQGSWEQYF
TRBV5-4	TRBJ1-2	CASSFSAGPGGYTF
TRBV5-1	TRBJ1-4	CASSLVGTTNEKLFF
TRBV7-2	TRBJ1-3	CASSFPGGTGNTIYF
TRBV30	TRBJ1-5	CAWSVQGTGGHSNQPQHF
TRBV10-3	TRBJ1-2	CAISDGGNYGYTF
TRBV7-2	TRBJ1-1	CASSWTGGLAEAFF
TRBV4-1	TRBJ2-3	CASSQVTSSTDTQYF
TRBV3-1	TRBJ2-2	CASSQGISVTGELFF
TRBV5-1	TRBJ2-7	CASSPGHGTAYEQYF
TRBV12-3/TRBV12-4	TRBJ2-1	CASSLVFGGLAVDTHYNEQFF
TRBV12-5	TRBJ2-3	CASGPGHSVTDTQYF
TRBV11-2	TRBJ2-2	CASSLGSGYTGELFF
TRBV12-3/TRBV12-4	TRBJ1-1	CASSEDRGDTEAFF
TRBV4-3	TRBJ1-2	CASSQDRTSPYTF
TRBV20-1	TRBJ2-1	CSATRRKEQFF
TRBV19	TRBJ2-1	CASTLSRASGGPGRKNEQFF
TRBV5-1	TRBJ2-3	CASSLGLPGTDTQYF
TRBV7-2	TRBJ2-3	CASSSAGDYTDTQYF
TRBV5-1	TRBJ2-2	CASSLVGTDNTGELFF
TRBV14	TRBJ1-2	CASSQTEGLRYTF
TRBV29-1	TRBJ2-1	CSVIAARGYEQFF
TRBV12-3/TRBV12-4	TRBJ2-3	CASSLGGTVTDTQYF
TRBV5-1	TRBJ1-1	CASSPLFNMNTEAFF
TRBV19	TRBJ1-1	CASSIGQSSAEAFF
TRBV29-1	TRBJ1-4	CSPAYGTGDNEKLFF
TRBV30	TRBJ2-1	CAWTIGLAGINNEQFF
TRBV20-1	TRBJ2-4	CSAMTSGRNIQYF
TRBV20-1	TRBJ2-3	CSARGQAVLGTDTQYF
TRBV5-1	TRBJ2-3	CASSLAVGRLDTQYF
TRBV20-1	TRBJ2-7	CSAEQGLEQYF
TRBV3-1	TRBJ1-2	CASSQGGAPGIDGYTF
TRBV30	TRBJ2-7	CAWDTPGHSYEQYF
TRBV5-1	TRBJ2-7	CASSLAWTYEQYF